Shown below are 3 T cell receptor beta chains from a single sample sequenced in a study of metastatic and nonmetastatic thyroid tumors (dated by TCRdb to the early 2020s). Libraries came from PCR. Sequencing instrument: Illumina HiSeq 4000. TCRdb handled the public reads itself, with Q25 trimming in fastp and clone calling in MiXCR, and kept productive beta chains. Counted in this sample were some 20,000 clones; 20% to 25% of them appeared once. Together, the top ten hold around an eighth of the sample. No treatment had been received by any patient before thyroid surgery. The specimen sequenced was tumor tissue. The origin of the receptors is a female donor with papillary thyroid cancer or a benign thyroid nodule (not recorded which). Some clones in this sample may be carry-over from other donors' samples.

This clone was found a few times. The chain joins TRBV6-1 to TRBJ1-5; D uncertain. The CDR3 is made up of 14 amino acids. Germline CDR1 is MNHNS and CDR2 is SASEGT. Trimming removed 3 bases from V and 3 bases from J, with 9 bases in between. CDR3 residues: CASSEWPINQPQHF. The DNA for the CDR3 is TGTGCCAGCAGTGAGTGGCCGATCAATCAGCCCCAGCATTTT.

Within the sample, this clone is medium-sized. Here the CDR3 reads CASSPYERTEAFF. In DNA, the CDR3 is TGCGCCAGCAGCCCCTATGAGCGAACTGAAGCTTTCTTT. The chain combines TRBV5-1 with TRBJ1-1; no reliable D call. The ends were cut back, 4 bases at V and 5 bases at J, with 12 bases in the middle. Germline CDR1 reads SGHRS; CDR2 reads YFSETQ. This CDR3 comprises 13 residues.

This clone was found a few times. The chain links TRBV20-1 to TRBJ1-2; unclear D gene. In germline, CDR1 is DFQATT, CDR2 SNEGSKA (reference sequence). There are 14 residues in the CDR3. V was pared by 0 bases and J by 0 bases, with 8 bases between. The CDR3 protein is CSAREGSPNYGYTF. The CDR3 DNA sequence: TGCAGTGCTAGAGAAGGCAGCCCTAACTATGGCTACACCTTC.